This entry lists 20 T cell receptor beta chains sequenced from one sample in a study of cytomegalovirus exposure and HLA in healthy donors. PCR employed 60 Vbeta and 13 Jbeta primers. Produced via immunoSEQ multiplex PCR; TCRdb's table is partial and in-frame only. The repertoire holds 100,000 to 150,000 clones, with over 75% as singletons. Material: PBMCs. The receptors here all came from a boy between 10 and 17 years old in good health and CMV-seronegative.

The rearrangement joins TRBV5-1 to TRBJ2-7; D unresolved. Germline V gene sequence: CDR1 SGHRS, CDR2 YFSETQ. CDR3 length equals 11 residues. Trimming left V 4 bases short and J 2 bases short, with 4 bases between. As DNA, the CDR3 is TGCGCCAGCAGCCCCGCCTACGAGCAGTACTTC. Protein: CASSPAYEQYF. The full variable domain, completed using reference TRBV5-1 and TRBJ2-7, is KAGVTQTPRYLIKTRGQQVTLSCSPISGHRSVSWYQQTPGQGLQFLFEYFSETQRNKGNFPGRFSGRQFSNSRSEMNVSTLELGDSALYLCASSPAYEQYFGPGTRLTVT.

The CDR3 protein is CASSLESSYEQYF. CDR3 nucleotide sequence: TGTGCCAGCAGCTTGGAGAGCTCCTACGAGCAGTACTTC. The V and J genes are TRBV11-2 and TRBJ2-7; D uncertain. Trimming pared 3 bases from V and 0 bases from J, leaving 6 bases between. Germline V lookup: CDR1 SGHAT, CDR2 FQNNGV. The CDR3 loop spans 13 amino acids.

The V and J genes are TRBV12-2 and TRBJ2-2; TRBD2, the table's D call, was not compared with the DNA. TRBV12-2 is a documented pseudogene. The CDR3 is made up of 16 amino acids. CDR3 in amino acids: CASRLERGPGAGELFF. CDR3 bases: TGTGCAAGTCGCTTAGAGCGGGGGCCGGGTGCCGGGGAGCTGTTTTTT.

The chain carries TRBV27 and TRBJ2-1; no clear D. Germline CDR1 and CDR2: MNHEY and SMNVEV (reference sequence). Between the trimmed V and J ends, which lost 5 bases and 9 bases, there was a span of 14 bases. The CDR3 has 13 residues. The CDR3 bases are TGTGCCAGCAGTCTGGGCTCTTCGAGTGAGCAGTTCTTC. Protein: CASSLGSSSEQFF.

V and J are TRBV18 and TRBJ2-5, with 7 positions matching TRBD1. This CDR3 is built from 15 residues. With 3 bases clipped from V and 2 bases from J, the junction kept 6 bases outside the gene matches. Germline V gene data show CDR1 as KGHSH and CDR2 as LQKENI. CDR3 loop: CASSPQGQNQETQYF. For the CDR3, the DNA is TGTGCCAGCTCACCCCAGGGACAGAATCAAGAGACCCAGTACTTC.

This sequence joins TRBV7-2 and TRBJ1-5; TRBD1 matches at 7 bases. The length of the CDR3 is 14 residues. Looked up from germline, CDR1 is SGHTA and CDR2 is FQGNSA. Losses at the gene ends were 5 bases for V and 4 bases for J; bases not matched to a gene: 5. The chain's CDR3 is CASSRGTVNQPQHF. The DNA of the CDR3 is TGTGCCAGCAGCCGAGGGACAGTTAATCAGCCCCAGCATTTT.

This clone was found a few times. The chain carries TRBV4-3 and TRBJ2-1, with D possibly being TRBD2 (7 bases). Trimming removed 1 base at V and 10 bases at J, with 8 bases between. The germline gives CDR1 LGHNA, CDR2 YSLEER. The CDR3 has 12 amino acids. CDR3 coding DNA: TGCGCCAGCAGCCAAGGGGGGGGCGAGCAGTTCTTC. Translation gives CASSQGGGEQFF.

The V gene is TRBV10-3, the J gene TRBJ1-2; TRBD1 aligns across 9 bases. J lost 10 bases, V lost 2 bases, and 8 bases had no gene match. The CDR3 loop spans 14 amino acids. CDR1 and CDR2 (germline): ENHRY, SYGVKD. The CDR3: CAISEREQGANYTF. For the CDR3, the DNA is TGTGCCATCAGTGAGCGCGAACAGGGGGCAAACTACACCTTC.

The chain uses TRBV23-1 and TRBJ1-4; 9 nucleotides agree with TRBD1. TRBV23-1 is an ORF for which the function is uncertain. Trimming at V came to 7 bases and at J to 7 bases, leaving 10 bases not matched to a gene. This CDR3 has 15 residues. The CDR3 spells CASTPIRDRVEKLFF. For the CDR3, the DNA is TGCGCCAGCACCCCGATCCGGGACAGGGTTGAAAAACTGTTTTTT.

The V gene is TRBV30, the J gene TRBJ2-7, with 7 positions matching TRBD2. CDR1 and CDR2 from the germline V gene are GTSNPN and SVGIG (reference sequence). The ends lost 5 bases at V and 3 bases at J; junction bases unmatched: 4. CDR3 length: 12 amino acids. CDR3 coding DNA: TGTGCCTGGGGGGGAGGGCGCTACGAGCAGTACTTC. Residues: CAWGGGRYEQYF.

The chain recombines TRBV19 with TRBJ2-7; D remains unclear. Trimming pared 1 base from V and 4 bases from J, leaving 8 bases between. The CDR3 loop spans 13 amino acids. Germline V lookup: CDR1 LNHDA, CDR2 SQIVND (reference sequence). The CDR3 nucleotides are TGTGCCAGTAGTATAGGTTCGAGTTACGAGCAGTACTTC. Its protein product is CASSIGSSYEQYF. Using reference TRBV19 and TRBJ2-7 for the parts outside the CDR3, the full variable domain is DGGITQSPKYLFRKEGQNVTLSCEQNLNHDAMYWYRQDPGQGLRLIYYSQIVNDFQKGDIAEGYSVSREKKESFPLTVTSAQKNPTAFYLCASSIGSSYEQYFGPGTRLTVT.

This clone was recorded a few times. The chain recombines TRBV5-1 with TRBJ1-1; 7 bases align to TRBD1. CDR3 size: 14 residues. Unmatched junction bases numbered 7, after V lost 4 bases and J lost 4 bases. CDR1 and CDR2 (germline): SGHRS, YFSETQ. The CDR3 DNA reads TGCGCCAGCAGCCTAGGACAGGAGCGCACTGAAGCTTTCTTT. Encoded protein: CASSLGQERTEAFF. The complete variable domain, with remaining parts taken from reference TRBV5-1 and TRBJ1-1, reads KAGVTQTPRYLIKTRGQQVTLSCSPISGHRSVSWYQQTPGQGLQFLFEYFSETQRNKGNFPGRFSGRQFSNSRSEMNVSTLELGDSALYLCASSLGQERTEAFFGQGTRLTVV.

As concerns this clone: The sample holds other DNA sequences that translate to the same CDR3. The chain links TRBV9 to TRBJ1-2; D uncertain. CDR3 size: 13 residues. Germline CDR1 and CDR2: SGDLS and YYNGEE. Deletions cut 2 bases from V and 1 base from J, with 6 bases between. The CDR3 loop is CASSVTGNYGYTF. For the CDR3, the DNA is TGTGCCAGCAGCGTGACGGGTAACTATGGCTACACCTTC.

The rearrangement joins TRBV19 to TRBJ1-5, with D possibly TRBD1 on 6 matching bases. The CDR3 runs to 14 residues. Looked up from germline, CDR1 is LNHDA and CDR2 is SQIVND (reference sequence). Trimming pared 2 bases from V and 5 bases from J, leaving 10 bases between. The CDR3 DNA sequence: TGTGCCAGTAGTATAACAGGGTGGGATCAGCCCCAGCATTTT. It translates to CASSITGWDQPQHF.

The chain joins TRBV11-3 to TRBJ2-7; 9 positions match TRBD1. Germline CDR1 reads SGHNT; CDR2 reads YENEEA. The trim removed 0 bases at V and 6 bases at J, leaving 6 bases unmatched. The CDR3 consists of 15 residues. The CDR3 sequence: CASSLDPGQGTEQYF. In DNA form, the CDR3 reads TGTGCCAGCAGCTTAGATCCGGGACAGGGAACCGAGCAGTACTTC.

This chain joins TRBV7-2 and TRBJ1-5; D ambiguous. CDR1 is SGHTA, CDR2 FQGNSA, per germline. The CDR3 loop spans 14 amino acids. The germline V and J ends were trimmed by 5 bases and 2 bases, with 10 bases remaining between them. CDR3: CASSQDSGNQPQHF. The CDR3 DNA reads as TGTGCCAGCAGCCAGGACTCGGGCAATCAGCCCCAGCATTTT.

This chain links TRBV9 with TRBJ1-1, with D perhaps matching TRBD1 (6 bases). V was shortened by 3 bases and J by 7 bases, with 16 bases between the two germline ends. The CDR3 runs 14 residues. Germline loops: CDR1 SGDLS, CDR2 YYNGEE. The CDR3 DNA reads as TGTGCCAGCAGCGAGGGGGGGCGGCAGGGTGAAGCTTTCTTT. This translates into CASSEGGRQGEAFF.

V is TRBV6-6 and J is TRBJ1-1; TRBD1 matches at 10 bases. Per germline, CDR1 MNHNY and CDR2 SVGAGI (reference sequence). This CDR3 spans 15 amino acids. Trimming took 11 bases from V and 0 from J; bases not matched to a gene: 9. CDR3: CAALAGQGMNTEAFF. CDR3 nucleotides: TGTGCCGCTCTAGCGGGACAGGGGATGAACACTGAAGCTTTCTTT.

The J gene is TRBJ2-2, the V gene TRBV6-6; a possible D gene is TRBD1 (5 bases). Trimming removed 6 bases at V and 1 base at J, with 12 bases between. The CDR3 has 15 residues. Looked up from germline, CDR1 is MNHNY and CDR2 is SVGAGI (reference sequence). The CDR3 DNA reads as TGTGCCAGCAGGGAGACAGACCGGAACACCGGGGAGCTGTTTTTT. It encodes CASRETDRNTGELFF.

The rearrangement links TRBV2 to TRBJ2-3; D perhaps matches TRBD2 (6 bases). CDR1 and CDR2 from the germline V gene are SNHLY and FYNNEI. This CDR3 contains 18 residues. Deletions cut 1 base from V and 0 bases from J, with 17 bases between. CDR3 DNA: TGTGCCAGCAGTGAAGGGGTTTGGCGGGGACCGAGCACAGATACGCAGTATTTT. Translating gives CASSEGVWRGPSTDTQYF.